The 20 T cell receptor beta chains given below trace back to one sample, sequenced in a study of T cell responses to AZD1222 COVID-19 vaccine. The data were produced by immunoSEQ multiplex PCR, yet TCRdb's version contains in-frame clones alone and is incomplete. The sample has around 140,000 clones, approximately 89% seen once. The sample here was peripheral blood, taken 28 days after the second AZD1222 dose. The receptor source for this set is an adult who received the AZD1222 COVID-19 vaccine.

The rearrangement links TRBV6-2 or TRBV6-3 to TRBJ2-5, with D uncertain. The CDR3 consists of 12 residues. V was pared by 6 bases and J by 4 bases, with 9 bases between. Germline CDR1 is MNHEY and CDR2 is SVGEGT. CDR3 nucleotides: TGTGCCAGCAGCCACCCTTTAGAGACCCAGTACTTC. Amino acid sequence: CASSHPLETQYF.

The V call is TRBV7-9, the J call TRBJ1-1, with D uncertain. The CDR3 has 13 residues. V was cut by 5 bases and J by 4 bases, with 11 bases left in between. Germline CDR1 reads SEHNR; CDR2 reads FQNEAQ (reference sequence). CDR3 DNA sequence: TGTGCCAGCAGCCTCACGGGTCCCACTGAAGCTTTCTTT. Encoded protein: CASSLTGPTEAFF.

This chain connects TRBV18 to TRBJ2-4; possibly TRBD1 for D (5 bases). The germline CDR1 and CDR2 sequences are KGHSH and LQKENI. Trimming took 3 bases from V and 8 from J, leaving 11 bases between them. The CDR3 consists of 13 residues. The CDR3 bases are TGTGCCAGCTCACCCCTCGTCAGGGACATTCAGTACTTC. Residues: CASSPLVRDIQYF.

CDR3 in DNA: TGTGCCAGCAGCTTAGGCGGTCTAGGGTATGGCTACACCTTC. It encodes CASSLGGLGYGYTF. The V call is TRBV7-2, the J call TRBJ1-2; unclear D gene. This CDR3 spans 14 amino acids. Deletions cut 1 base from V and 5 bases from J, with 11 bases between. Germline CDR1 is SGHTA and CDR2 is FQGNSA.

The J gene is TRBJ1-2, the V gene TRBV21-1. TRBV21-1 is assigned pseudogene status. The CDR3 runs to 14 residues. CDR3 in DNA: TGTGCCAGCAGCAGGCGGGGGGCGGACTATGGCTACACCTTC. Amino acids: CASSRRGADYGYTF.

The chain employs TRBV12-2 and TRBJ1-5. TRBV12-2 is labeled a pseudogene. The CDR3 loop spans 15 amino acids. CDR3 nucleotide sequence: TGTGCAAGTCGCTTAGACGAGGGAGCAGGGCAGCCCCAGCATTTT. Translation gives CASRLDEGAGQPQHF.

The chain is built from TRBV4-1 and TRBJ1-2; TRBD1 matches at 8 bases. Germline V gene sequence: CDR1 MGHRA, CDR2 YSYEKL. J was trimmed by 6 bases and V by 4 bases; bases with no gene match: 4. This CDR3 is built from 13 residues. As DNA, the CDR3 is TGCGCCAGCAGCCGTACAGGGGGTGATGGCTACACCTTC. Amino acids: CASSRTGGDGYTF.

The chain carries TRBV3-1 (or the pseudogene TRBV3-2) and TRBJ2-1, with D maybe TRBD2 (11 bases). The V gene's germline CDR1 is LGHDT and CDR2 YNNKEL (reference sequence). The CDR3 is 17 residues long. V dropped 10 bases and J dropped 8 bases, with 30 bases sitting between them. The CDR3 spells CATTDRGQLAGEDEQFF. DNA for the CDR3: TGTGCCACCACCGACAGGGGGCAACTAGCGGGAGAAGATGAGCAGTTCTTC.

V usage is TRBV7-8 and J usage is TRBJ2-6; the D gene is possibly TRBD2 (6 bases). V lost 0 bases and J lost 4, with 13 bases in between. CDR3 size: 17 residues. Germline CDR1 is SGHVS and CDR2 is FQNEAQ. CDR3 nucleotide sequence: TGTGCCAGCAGCTTAGCCTGGGGGGAGAAGGGGGCCAACGTCCTGACTTTC. The encoded protein is CASSLAWGEKGANVLTF.

The chain uses TRBV20-1 and TRBJ1-2; D possibly corresponds to TRBD1 (5 bases). The CDR3 totals 14 residues. CDR1 and CDR2 (germline): DFQATT, SNEGSKA (reference sequence). Trimming cost V 3 bases and J 2 bases, with 13 bases left between them. This chain's CDR3 is CSASGALGNYGYTF. For the CDR3, the DNA is TGCAGTGCTAGTGGGGCTCTTGGAAACTATGGCTACACCTTC.

The genes are TRBV2 and TRBJ2-5, with no clear D. Per the germline V gene, CDR1 is SNHLY and CDR2 is FYNNEI. V gave up 5 bases and J gave up 1 base, with 2 bases separating them. The length of the CDR3 is 11 residues. CDR3: CASSFQETQYF. The CDR3 DNA sequence: TGTGCCAGCAGTTTCCAAGAGACCCAGTACTTC.

The chain has TRBV12-3 or TRBV12-4 and TRBJ1-6; D gene unclear. The CDR3 contains 13 residues. V shed 7 bases and J shed 8 bases, with 12 bases lying between them. The CDR3 is CASTPHMDSPLHF. For the CDR3, the DNA is TGTGCCAGCACCCCTCATATGGATTCACCCCTCCACTTT.

The rearrangement uses TRBV24-1 and TRBJ2-1, with TRBD2 as a possible D gene (5 bases). This CDR3 has 13 amino acids. Trimming shortened V by 4 bases and J by 9 bases, and 12 bases separated the two germline ends. Germline CDR1 is KGHDR and CDR2 is SFDVKD. CDR3: CATSEGSFSEQFF. For the CDR3, the DNA is TGTGCCACCAGTGAAGGGAGCTTCTCTGAGCAGTTCTTC.

V usage is TRBV9 and J usage is TRBJ1-6; D is unclear. V lost 4 bases, J lost 6 bases, and 14 bases lay in between. The CDR3 length is 15 residues. Germline V gene sequence: CDR1 SGDLS, CDR2 YYNGEE. CDR3 sequence: CASSPLGKGNSPLHF. The CDR3 nucleotides are TGTGCCAGCAGCCCCCTCGGGAAGGGTAATTCACCCCTCCACTTT.

V usage is TRBV3-1 (or the pseudogene TRBV3-2) and J usage is TRBJ1-2; 10 bases are a match to TRBD1. The V gene end was trimmed by 4 bases and the J gene end by 11 bases; junction bases not matched to a gene: 4. The CDR3 has 12 amino acids. Germline V gene data show CDR1 as LGHDT and CDR2 as YNNKEL (reference sequence). The CDR3 is CASSPRDRGYTF. For the CDR3, the DNA is TGTGCCAGCAGCCCCCGGGACAGGGGATACACCTTC.

The gene calls are TRBV7-6 and TRBJ1-3; D might be TRBD1 (6 bases). The CDR3 contains 18 residues. V was clipped by 5 bases and J by 2 bases, with 22 bases between them. The germline CDR1 and CDR2 sequences are SGHVS and FNYEAQ. The CDR3 loop reads CASSARDTLDSPGNTIYF. The CDR3, as DNA: TGTGCCAGCAGCGCCCGGGACACCTTAGATTCCCCTGGAAACACCATATATTTT.

This sequence joins TRBV5-1 and TRBJ2-1, with D perhaps given as TRBD1 or TRBD2 (5 bases each). The germline CDR1 and CDR2 sequences are SGHRS and YFSETQ. Trimming took off 6 bases at V and 5 bases at J, with 15 bases between the two ends. This CDR3 has 14 residues. The CDR3 DNA sequence: TGCGCCAGCACCTTCTGGCCGGGGCACAATGAGCAGTTCTTC. Translation gives CASTFWPGHNEQFF.

This clone was picked up one time. The chain couples TRBV4-1 to TRBJ2-5, with no clear D. Germline V gene data show CDR1 as MGHRA and CDR2 as YSYEKL. V lost 1 base and J 0 bases, leaving 9 bases between the germline ends. The CDR3 has 15 amino acids. The CDR3 reads CASSQGERDQETQYF. The CDR3 DNA is TGCGCCAGCAGCCAAGGCGAACGAGACCAAGAGACCCAGTACTTC.

The V and J genes are TRBV7-8 and TRBJ2-7; 9 nucleotides line up with TRBD1. Germline V CDR1 and CDR2: SGHVS, FQNEAQ. J gave up 2 bases and V 5 bases, and 7 bases lay outside the gene matches. CDR3 size: 15 residues. The CDR3 here is CASSPVGTGTYEQYF. The DNA for the CDR3 is TGTGCCAGCAGCCCGGTAGGGACAGGGACCTACGAGCAGTACTTC.

The chain carries TRBV11-2 and TRBJ2-7; TRBD2 might be the D (6 bases). The CDR3 spans 14 residues. Per germline, CDR1 SGHAT and CDR2 FQNNGV. The V end was cut by 5 bases, the J end by 2 bases, with 13 bases between. The CDR3 here is CASSRLERAYEQYF. The CDR3 nucleotides are TGTGCCAGCAGCCGCCTTGAGCGGGCCTACGAGCAGTACTTC.